This entry describes one TCR beta chain. Its matching antigen is unknown. The sample originates from a study of CD8 T cells in ankylosing spondylitis. Findings and limits, study-wide: Relatively scarce in peripheral blood, disease-linked clones were CD8+. Significantly higher representation of disease-linked clones was reported for matched ankylosing spondylitis synovial fluid. Some of these motif variants have turned up before, in reports on reactive arthritis synovial fluid and blood. Made up of eight highly homologous variants, a TCR beta motif appeared characteristic of ankylosing spondylitis blood.

For TCR beta, libraries came from quantitative 5'-RACE with molecular barcodes. TCRdb re-derived calls from the 5' RACE reads in MiXCR, one entry per CDR3 protein. The table includes 400,000 to 450,000 distinct CDR3 sequences, 17% detected once. Germline V CDR1 and CDR2: SGHTA, FQGNSA. V trimming: 6 bases; J trimming: 3 bases; junction bases outside the gene matches: 11. This CDR3 comprises 16 residues. The origin of this receptor is a male donor with ankylosing spondylitis. This chain connects TRBV7-2 to TRBJ1-2; TRBD1 matches at 9 bases. The sequencing sample was made of blood, either unsorted or a sorted T cell fraction (not recorded which). The CDR3 is CASSPSGTGSYYGYTF. DNA of the CDR3: TGTGCCAGCAGTCCTTCCGGGACAGGGTCCTACTATGGCTACACCTTC.